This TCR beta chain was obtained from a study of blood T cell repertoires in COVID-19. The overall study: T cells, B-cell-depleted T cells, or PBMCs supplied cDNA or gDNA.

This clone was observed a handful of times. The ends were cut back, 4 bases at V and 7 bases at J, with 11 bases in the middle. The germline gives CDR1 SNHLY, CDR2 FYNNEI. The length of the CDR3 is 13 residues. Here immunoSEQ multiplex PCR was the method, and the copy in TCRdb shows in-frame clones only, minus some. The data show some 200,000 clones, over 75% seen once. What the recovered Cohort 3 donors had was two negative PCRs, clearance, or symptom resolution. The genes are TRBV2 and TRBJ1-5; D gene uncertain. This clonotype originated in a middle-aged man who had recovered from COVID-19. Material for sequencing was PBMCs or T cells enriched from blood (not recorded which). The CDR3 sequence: CASSVGSGQPQHF. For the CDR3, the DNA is TGTGCCAGCAGTGTTGGTTCGGGGCAGCCCCAGCATTTT.